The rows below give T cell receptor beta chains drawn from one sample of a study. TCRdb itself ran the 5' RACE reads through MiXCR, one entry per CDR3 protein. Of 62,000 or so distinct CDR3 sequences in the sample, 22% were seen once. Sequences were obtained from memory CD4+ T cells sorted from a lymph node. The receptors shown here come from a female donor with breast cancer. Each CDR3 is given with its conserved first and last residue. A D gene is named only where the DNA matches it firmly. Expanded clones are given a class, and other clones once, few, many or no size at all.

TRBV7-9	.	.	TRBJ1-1	CASSSQGYLNTEAFF	TGTGCCAGCAGCTCGCAGGGCTACTTGAACACTGAAGCTTTCTTT
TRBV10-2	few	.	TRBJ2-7	CASRTGVSYEQYF	TGCGCCAGCAGAACGGGAGTATCCTACGAGCAGTACTTC
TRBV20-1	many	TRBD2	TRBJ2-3	CSASSASGSGDTQYF	TGCAGTGCTAGTTCTGCTAGCGGGAGTGGAGATACGCAGTATTTT
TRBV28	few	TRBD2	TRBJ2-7	CASSPPAGTSGSYEQYF	TGTGCCAGCAGTCCTCCCGCCGGGACTAGCGGCTCCTACGAGCAGTACTTC
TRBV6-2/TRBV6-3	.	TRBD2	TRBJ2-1	CASSIQRGGAEQFF	TGTGCCAGCAGTATCCAGCGGGGGGGCGCTGAGCAGTTCTTC
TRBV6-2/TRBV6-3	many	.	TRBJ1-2	CASRDTTRYGYTF	TGTGCCAGCAGGGACACGACCCGCTATGGCTACACCTTC
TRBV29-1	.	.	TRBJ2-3	CSVEMTGRDTQYF	TGCAGCGTCGAGATGACAGGGAGGGATACGCAGTATTTT
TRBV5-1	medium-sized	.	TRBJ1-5	CASSLDGGSYQPQHF	TGCGCCAGCAGCTTGGATGGAGGGTCTTATCAGCCCCAGCATTTT
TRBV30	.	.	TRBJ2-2	CAWSTGANTGELFF	TGTGCCTGGAGTACCGGGGCGAACACCGGGGAGCTGTTTTTT
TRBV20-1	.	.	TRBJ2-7	CSASDPRKGAEQYF	TGCAGTGCTTCCGACCCCCGGAAAGGGGCCGAGCAGTACTTC
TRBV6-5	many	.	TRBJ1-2	CASSPGLQGYTF	TGTGCCAGCAGTCCAGGTCTCCAGGGCTACACCTTC
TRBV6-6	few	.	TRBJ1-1	CASSYNPRDTEAFF	TGTGCCAGCAGTTACAACCCTAGGGACACTGAAGCTTTCTTT
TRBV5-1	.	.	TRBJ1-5	CASSLAPGAQQPQHF	TGCGCCAGCAGCTTGGCCCCGGGGGCACAGCAGCCCCAGCATTTT
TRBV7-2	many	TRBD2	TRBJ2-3	CASSFPAGNTDTQYF	TGTGCCAGCAGCTTCCCAGCGGGGAACACAGATACGCAGTATTTT
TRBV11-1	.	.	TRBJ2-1	CASSQGGGDYNEQFF	TGTGCCAGCAGCCAAGGGGGAGGAGACTACAATGAGCAGTTCTTC
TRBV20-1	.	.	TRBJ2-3	CSAEGITDTQDF	TGCAGTGCCGAGGGTATTACAGATACGCAGGATTTT
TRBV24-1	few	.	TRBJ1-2	CATSDPNRGYTF	TGTGCCACCAGTGACCCCAATCGAGGCTACACCTTC
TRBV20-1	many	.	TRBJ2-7	CSASRATYEQYF	TGCAGTGCTAGCAGGGCAACCTACGAGCAGTACTTC
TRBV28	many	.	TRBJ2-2	CASSSPGRRGTGELFF	TGTGCCAGCAGTTCCCCGGGACGGCGAGGGACCGGGGAGCTGTTTTTT
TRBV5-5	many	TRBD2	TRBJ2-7	CASRPTGGEQYF	TGTGCCAGCAGACCCACGGGGGGCGAGCAGTACTTC
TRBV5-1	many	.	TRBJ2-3	CASTPGQPTDTQYF	TGCGCCAGCACTCCGGGACAACCCACAGATACGCAGTATTTT
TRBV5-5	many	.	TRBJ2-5	CASSLTAGGGVTQYF	TGTGCCAGCAGCTTGACGGCCGGGGGTGGCGTGACCCAGTACTTC
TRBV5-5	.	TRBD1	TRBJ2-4	CASSYRTGGSENIQYF	TGTGCCAGCAGCTATAGGACAGGGGGTTCCGAAAACATTCAGTACTTC
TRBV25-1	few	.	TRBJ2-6	CASTRSSGANVLTF	TGTGCCAGCACAAGGAGCTCTGGGGCCAACGTCCTGACTTTC
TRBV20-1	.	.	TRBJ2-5	CSARDSRTQKETQYF	TGCAGTGCTAGAGATTCACGGACGCAGAAAGAGACCCAGTACTTC
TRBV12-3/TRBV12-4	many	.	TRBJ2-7	CASSLYGYKEQYF	TGTGCCAGCAGTTTATACGGATACAAGGAGCAGTACTTC
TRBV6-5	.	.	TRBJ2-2	CASSPQGIVDTGELFF	TGTGCCAGCAGTCCCCAGGGTATCGTGGACACCGGGGAGCTGTTTTTT
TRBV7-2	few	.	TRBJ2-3	CASSPDWNTDTQYF	TGTGCCAGCAGCCCGGACTGGAACACAGATACGCAGTATTTT
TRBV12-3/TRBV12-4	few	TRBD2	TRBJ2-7	CASTRAGGPYEQYF	TGTGCCAGTACCAGAGCGGGAGGTCCCTACGAGCAGTACTTC
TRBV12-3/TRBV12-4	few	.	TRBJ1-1	CASSFNSGGTEAFF	TGTGCCAGCAGTTTTAATTCGGGGGGGACTGAAGCTTTCTTT
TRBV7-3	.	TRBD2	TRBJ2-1	CASSLLGLGSQNEQFF	TGTGCCAGCAGCTTATTGGGACTAGGCTCTCAAAATGAGCAGTTCTTC
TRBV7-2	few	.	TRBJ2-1	CASSLAPGNRNEQFF	TGTGCCAGCAGCTTAGCCCCAGGGAATCGGAATGAGCAGTTCTTC
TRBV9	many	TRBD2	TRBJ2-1	CASSVAGGLANEQFF	TGTGCCAGCAGCGTGGCGGGAGGGCTGGCCAATGAGCAGTTCTTC
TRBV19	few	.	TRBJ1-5	CASTLNFGDQPQHF	TGTGCCAGTACCCTCAATTTCGGGGATCAGCCCCAGCATTTT
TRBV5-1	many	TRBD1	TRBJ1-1	CASSLGVGTGENTEAFF	TGCGCCAGCAGCTTGGGTGTTGGGACAGGAGAAAACACTGAAGCTTTCTTT
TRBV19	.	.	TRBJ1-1	CASSMNSFMNTEAFF	TGTGCCAGTAGTATGAACAGCTTCATGAACACTGAAGCTTTCTTT
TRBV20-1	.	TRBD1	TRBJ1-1	CSASGGTANTEAFF	TGCAGTGCTTCAGGGGGGACAGCGAACACTGAAGCTTTCTTT
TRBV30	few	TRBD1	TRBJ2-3	CAWKGTGSRTDTQYF	TGTGCCTGGAAGGGGACAGGGTCTCGGACAGATACGCAGTATTTT
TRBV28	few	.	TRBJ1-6	CASSFRQANSPLHF	TGTGCCAGCAGTTTTCGGCAGGCTAATTCACCCCTCCACTTT
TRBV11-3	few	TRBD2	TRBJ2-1	CASSPTSGRASEQFF	TGTGCCAGCAGCCCTACTAGCGGGAGGGCAAGTGAGCAGTTCTTC
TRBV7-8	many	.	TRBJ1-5	CASSLPAGANQPQHF	TGTGCCAGCAGCTTACCAGCAGGGGCCAATCAGCCCCAGCATTTT
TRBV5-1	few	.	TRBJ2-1	CASSFQGNEQFF	TGCGCCAGCAGCTTCCAGGGTAATGAGCAGTTCTTC
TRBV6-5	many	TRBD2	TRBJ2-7	CASSLKRGPSYEQYF	TGTGCCAGCAGTTTAAAGCGGGGGCCCTCCTACGAGCAGTACTTC
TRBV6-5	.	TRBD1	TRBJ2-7	CASTQGGTGAREQYF	TGTGCCAGCACCCAGGGAGGGACAGGGGCACGAGAGCAGTACTTC
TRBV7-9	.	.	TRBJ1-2	CASSKSGTIYGYTF	TGTGCCAGCAGCAAGAGTGGGACGATCTATGGCTACACCTTC
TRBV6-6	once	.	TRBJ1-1	CASSLQGHETEVFF	TGTGCCAGCAGTTTACAGGGTCACGAAACTGAAGTTTTCTTT
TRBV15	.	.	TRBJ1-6	CATSKGRGAESPLHF	TGTGCCACCAGCAAAGGTCGGGGGGCAGAATCACCCCTCCACTTT
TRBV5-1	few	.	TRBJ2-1	CASSLSGGRHNEQFF	TGCGCCAGCAGCTTGAGTGGGGGCCGCCACAATGAGCAGTTCTTC
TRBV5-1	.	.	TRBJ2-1	CASSLRMGYNEQFF	TGCGCCAGCAGCTTGAGGATGGGGTACAATGAGCAGTTCTTC
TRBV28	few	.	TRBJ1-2	CATLTPANYGYTF	TGTGCCACCCTTACCCCAGCTAACTATGGCTACACCTTC
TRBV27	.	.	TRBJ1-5	CASSRVDSNQPQHF	TGTGCCAGCAGTCGGGTCGATAGCAATCAGCCCCAGCATTTT
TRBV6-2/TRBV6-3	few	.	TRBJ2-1	CASTLYNEQFF	TGTGCCAGCACCCTCTACAATGAGCAGTTCTTC
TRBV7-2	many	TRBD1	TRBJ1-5	CASSATGGNNQPQHF	TGTGCCAGCAGCGCAACAGGGGGTAACAATCAGCCCCAGCATTTT
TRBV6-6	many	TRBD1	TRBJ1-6	CASRDRANSPLHF	TGTGCCAGCCGGGACAGGGCCAATTCACCCCTCCACTTT
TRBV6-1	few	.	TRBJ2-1	CASSEAGRREQFF	TGTGCCAGCAGTGAAGCGGGCCGGCGGGAGCAGTTCTTC
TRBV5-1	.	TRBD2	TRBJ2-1	CASSLGLAGDNEQFF	TGCGCCAGCAGCTTGGGACTAGCGGGGGACAATGAGCAGTTCTTC
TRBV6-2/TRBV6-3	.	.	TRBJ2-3	CASSLQGLNTQYF	TGTGCCAGCAGTTTACAGGGATTGAATACGCAGTATTTT
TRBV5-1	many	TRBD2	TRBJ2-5	CASQESSGSQTQYF	TGCGCCAGTCAAGAGAGTAGCGGGAGCCAGACCCAGTACTTC
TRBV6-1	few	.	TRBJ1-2	CASSERQSWGFTF	TGTGCCAGCAGTGAAAGACAGTCTTGGGGCTTCACCTTC
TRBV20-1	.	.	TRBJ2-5	CSAPDALGETQYF	TGCAGTGCTCCCGACGCGCTAGGGGAGACCCAGTACTTC